This entry features one T cell receptor (beta chain) sequence. This clone was recorded a few times. What this receptor recognizes is not known. Nothing much larger sits one base from this clone, and base qualities are not available. The sample belongs to a study of untreated major depressive disorder (dated by TCRdb to between 2018 and 2020). With regard to the full study: A cross-sectional case-control design was used to compare T cell phenotype and TCR repertoire between antidepressant-free major depressive disorder patients and individually matched non-depressed controls. Differences in Vbeta 5.1, Vbeta 11 and Vbeta 22 usage observed by flow cytometry in the whole cohort were followed up by sequencing.

Each depressed patient was matched pairwise with a non-depressed control on sex, age, current smoking status and body mass index. All participants were of European descent. Controls had no mood disorder either currently or in their lifetime and had a Quick Inventory of Depressive Symptoms-Self Report score of 5 or lower. Major medical conditions, Axis I/II comorbidities, regular medication or illicit drug use, and drinking over 100 g alcohol a week were all grounds for excluding any participant. Approximately 30 ml of peripheral blood was collected into EDTA tubes from each participant. Magnetic negative selection with the BD IMag Human CD4 T Lymphocyte Enrichment Set was used to purify CD4+ T cells from thawed PBMCs. A purity of around 96% was typically achieved with the CD4+ enrichment method, as confirmed by flow cytometry. A subgroup of about 5 case-control pairs, selected blind to chemokine receptor expression and flow-cytometric repertoire skewing results, was subjected to TCRbeta sequencing. All blood samples were collected in the morning at 8:00 a.m., and PBMCs were isolated by Ficoll-Hypaque gradient centrifugation. PBMCs were gradually cooled to -80 degrees C for cryopreservation and then kept in liquid nitrogen until assay.

What the study reported, not specific to this receptor: For the sequencing comparisons, one-tailed planned tests were applied to only three preselected Vbeta families. In every sequenced subject, the top five TRBV05-01 clones were all identified as private clones. In CD4+ T cells, sequencing confirmed that depressed patients used TRBV05-01 (Vbeta 5.1) more than controls did, with a one-tailed test giving p = 0.040. A comparatively small study sample was produced by the strict matching and exclusion criteria, and the generalizability of findings was thereby limited. In the sequencing data, TRBV25-01 and TRBV02-01 usage matched the flow-cytometry pattern but was not statistically significant.

The Qiagen DNeasy Blood and Tissue Kit was used to extract total genomic DNA from the purified CD4+ T cells. Following immunoSEQ immunosequencing protocols, the TCRbeta CDR3 region, as defined by IMGT, was amplified and sequenced. The original pipeline was this. The immunoSEQ service preprocessed the raw sequence data to correct PCR and sequencing errors. The sequence data were imported into the immunoSEQ Analyzer and were further analyzed using VDJtools v1.0.7. The paired Wilcoxon signed-rank test was applied to assess differences between patients and controls. TCRdb's version of the immuneACCESS table is confined to in-frame rearrangements and falls short of the full clone set. An unresolved V gene accounts for under half of the shortfall where checked; the remainder is of unknown origin. From that table come the V and J calls and clone size; the DNA was used to work out D and trimming. For this sample the table gives 20,000 or so clones, of which around 87% were detected only once. The top ten clones comprise 5.1% of the sample.

The cysteine opens and the phenylalanine closes a CDR3 of 10 amino acids. The DNA shown is the 30-base CDR3, in frame from base 1. The sample consisted of CD4+ T cells from PBMCs. The TCR was taken from a woman aged 25-40 years in good health. The sequence joins TRBV21-1 to TRBJ1-4; TRBD1, as called in the table, went unchecked against the DNA. TRBV21-1 is classified as a pseudogene. The CDR3 region reads CASQLEKLFF. The nucleotides are TGTGCCAGCCAGTTGGAAAAACTGTTTTTT.